The following is a T cell receptor beta chain sequence with its context. CDR1 is SQVTM and CDR2 is ANQGSEA in the germline V gene. The CDR3 contains 15 residues. J gave up 5 bases and V 1 base, and 7 bases lay outside the gene matches. The data originate from a study of blood T cell repertoires in COVID-19. Overall study: Italy, Spain and the United States were the sources of the convalescent and acute COVID-19 samples. The cDNA or gDNA used as material had been derived from T cells, B-cell-depleted T cells, or PBMCs.

Original processing notes: Researchers report that nucleated cell counts were estimated from reference gene primer amplification. Using immunoSEQ multiplex PCR, the repertoire was profiled, and TCRdb retains in-frame clones only, with some absent. V and J calls and clone size come straight from that table; D and trimming were deduced from the DNA. This table holds about 81,000 clones, 88% found once. Specimen: peripheral blood. The chain links TRBV29-1 to TRBJ2-3; 9 bases align to TRBD2. This TCR came from an older man with acute or convalescent COVID-19. In nucleotides, the CDR3 is TGCAGCGTTGAAGGGGGAGCGGGAGGTAGAGATACGCAGTATTTT. It yields the protein CSVEGGAGGRDTQYF.